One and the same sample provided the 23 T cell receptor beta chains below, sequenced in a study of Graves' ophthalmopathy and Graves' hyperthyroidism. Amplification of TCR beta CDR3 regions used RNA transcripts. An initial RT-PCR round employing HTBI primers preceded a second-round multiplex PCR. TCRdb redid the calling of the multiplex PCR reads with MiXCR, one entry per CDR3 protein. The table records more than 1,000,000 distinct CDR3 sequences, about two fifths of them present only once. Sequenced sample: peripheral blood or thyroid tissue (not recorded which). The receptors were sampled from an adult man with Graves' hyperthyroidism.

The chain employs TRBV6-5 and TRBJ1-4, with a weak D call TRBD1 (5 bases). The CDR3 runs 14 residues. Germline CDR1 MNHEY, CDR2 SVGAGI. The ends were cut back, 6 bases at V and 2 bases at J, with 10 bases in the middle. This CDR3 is CASSSPGTNEKLFF. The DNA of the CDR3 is TGTGCCAGCAGCTCCCCAGGGACTAATGAAAAACTGTTTTTT.

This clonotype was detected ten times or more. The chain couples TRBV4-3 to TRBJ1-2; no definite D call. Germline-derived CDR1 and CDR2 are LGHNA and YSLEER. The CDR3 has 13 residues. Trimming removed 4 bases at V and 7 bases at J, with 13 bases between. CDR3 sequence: CASSPWVGSGYTF. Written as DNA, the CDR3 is TGCGCCAGCAGCCCCTGGGTAGGGTCTGGCTACACCTTC.

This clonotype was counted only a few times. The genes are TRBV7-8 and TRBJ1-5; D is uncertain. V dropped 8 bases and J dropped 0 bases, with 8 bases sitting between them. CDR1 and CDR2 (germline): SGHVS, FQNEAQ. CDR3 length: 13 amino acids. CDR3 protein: CASADNSNQPQHF. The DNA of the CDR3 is TGTGCCAGCGCAGACAATAGCAATCAGCCCCAGCATTTT.

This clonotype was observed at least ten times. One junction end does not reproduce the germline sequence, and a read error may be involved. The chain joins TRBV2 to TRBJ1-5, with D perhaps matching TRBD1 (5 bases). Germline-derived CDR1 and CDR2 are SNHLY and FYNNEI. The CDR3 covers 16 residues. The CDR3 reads CTSSEGTRSGHQPQHF. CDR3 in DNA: TGTACCAGCAGTGAAGGGACCAGGTCAGGACATCAGCCCCAGCATTTT.

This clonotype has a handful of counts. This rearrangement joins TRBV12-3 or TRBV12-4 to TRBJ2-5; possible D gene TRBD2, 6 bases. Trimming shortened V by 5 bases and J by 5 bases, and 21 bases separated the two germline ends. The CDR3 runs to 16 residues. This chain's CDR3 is CASSTTGENPGETQYF. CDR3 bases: TGTGCCAGCAGTACAACGGGGGAAAACCCCGGTGAGACCCAGTACTTC.

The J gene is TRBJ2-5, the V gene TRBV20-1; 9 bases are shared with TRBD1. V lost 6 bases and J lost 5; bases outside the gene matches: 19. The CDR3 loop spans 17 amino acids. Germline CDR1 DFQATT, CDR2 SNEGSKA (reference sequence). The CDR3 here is CSAITGGGLGSLETQYF. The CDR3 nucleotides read TGCAGTGCCATAACAGGGGGCGGATTAGGGAGCTTGGAGACCCAGTACTTC.

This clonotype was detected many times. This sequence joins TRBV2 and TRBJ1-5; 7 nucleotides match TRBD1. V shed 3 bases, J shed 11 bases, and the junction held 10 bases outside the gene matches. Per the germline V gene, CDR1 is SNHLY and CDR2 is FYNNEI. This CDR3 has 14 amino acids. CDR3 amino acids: CASSEDRTGRTQHF. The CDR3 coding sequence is TGTGCCAGCAGTGAGGACAGGACGGGGAGGACCCAGCATTTT.

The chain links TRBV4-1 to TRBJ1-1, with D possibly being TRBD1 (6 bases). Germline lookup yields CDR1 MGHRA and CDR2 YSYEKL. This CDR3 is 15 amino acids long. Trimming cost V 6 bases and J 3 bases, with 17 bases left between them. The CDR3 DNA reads TGCGCCAGCAGACATATCGACAGGCTGCACACTGAAGCTTTCTTT. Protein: CASRHIDRLHTEAFF.

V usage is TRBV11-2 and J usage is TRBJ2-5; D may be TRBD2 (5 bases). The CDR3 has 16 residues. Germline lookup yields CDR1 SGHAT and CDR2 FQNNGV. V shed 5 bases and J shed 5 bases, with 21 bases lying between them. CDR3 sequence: CASSVTPRESRETQYF. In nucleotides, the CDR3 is TGTGCCAGCAGCGTAACCCCTAGGGAGTCCCGGGAGACCCAGTACTTC.

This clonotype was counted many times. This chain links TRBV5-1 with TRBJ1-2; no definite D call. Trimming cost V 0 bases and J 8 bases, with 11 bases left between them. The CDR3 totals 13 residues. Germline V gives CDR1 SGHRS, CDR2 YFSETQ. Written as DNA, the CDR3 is TGCGCCAGCAGCTTGGGCCCCGGGCGAGGCTACACCTTC. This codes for CASSLGPGRGYTF.

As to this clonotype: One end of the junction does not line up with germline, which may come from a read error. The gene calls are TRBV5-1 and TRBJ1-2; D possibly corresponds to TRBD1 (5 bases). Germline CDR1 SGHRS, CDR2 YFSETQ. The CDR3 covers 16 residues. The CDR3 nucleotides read TGCACCAGCAGCTTGGCCAAACAGGACCCAACTAGGGTCTACACCTTC. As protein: CTSSLAKQDPTRVYTF.

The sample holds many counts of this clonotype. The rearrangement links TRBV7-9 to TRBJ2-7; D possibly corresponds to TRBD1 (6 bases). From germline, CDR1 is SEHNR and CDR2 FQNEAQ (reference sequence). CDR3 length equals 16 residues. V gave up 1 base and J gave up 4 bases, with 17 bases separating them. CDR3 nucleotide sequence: TGTGCCAGCAGCTTAGTTGGGGGAACGGGACATTACGAGCAGTACTTC. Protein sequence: CASSLVGGTGHYEQYF.

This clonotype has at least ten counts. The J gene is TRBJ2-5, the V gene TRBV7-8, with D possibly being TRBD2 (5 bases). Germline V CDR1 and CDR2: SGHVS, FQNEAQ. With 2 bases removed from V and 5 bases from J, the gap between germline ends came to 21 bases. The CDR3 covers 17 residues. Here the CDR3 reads CASSLWPGSGGWETQYF. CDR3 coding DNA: TGTGCCAGCAGCTTATGGCCAGGTTCGGGCGGGTGGGAGACCCAGTACTTC.

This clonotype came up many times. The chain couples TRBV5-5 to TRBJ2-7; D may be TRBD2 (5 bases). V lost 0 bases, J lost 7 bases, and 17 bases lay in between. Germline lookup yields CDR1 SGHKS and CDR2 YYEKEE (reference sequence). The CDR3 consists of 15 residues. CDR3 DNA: TGTGCCAGCAGCTTGGTGGCGGGCTCACATCGAGAGCAGTACTTC. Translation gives CASSLVAGSHREQYF.

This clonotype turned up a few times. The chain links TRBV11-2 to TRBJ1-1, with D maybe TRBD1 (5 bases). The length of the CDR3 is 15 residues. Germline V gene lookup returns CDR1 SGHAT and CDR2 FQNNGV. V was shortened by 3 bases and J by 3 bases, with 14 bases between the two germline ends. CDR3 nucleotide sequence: TGTGCCAGCAGCTTGTCGCTAACAGGATACACTGAAGCTTTCTTT. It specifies CASSLSLTGYTEAFF.

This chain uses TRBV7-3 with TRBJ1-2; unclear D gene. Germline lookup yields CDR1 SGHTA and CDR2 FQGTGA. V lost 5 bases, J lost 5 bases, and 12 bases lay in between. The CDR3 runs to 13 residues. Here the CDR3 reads CASSVGKGYGYTF. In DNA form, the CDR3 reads TGTGCCAGCAGCGTAGGGAAGGGTTATGGCTACACCTTC.

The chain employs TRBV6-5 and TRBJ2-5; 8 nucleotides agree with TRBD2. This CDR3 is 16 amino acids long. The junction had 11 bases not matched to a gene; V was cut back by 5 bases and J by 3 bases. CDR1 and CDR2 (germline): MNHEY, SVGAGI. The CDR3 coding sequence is TGTGCCAGCAGTGAAATGGTCAGGACTAGCAAAGAGACCCAGTACTTC. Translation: CASSEMVRTSKETQYF.

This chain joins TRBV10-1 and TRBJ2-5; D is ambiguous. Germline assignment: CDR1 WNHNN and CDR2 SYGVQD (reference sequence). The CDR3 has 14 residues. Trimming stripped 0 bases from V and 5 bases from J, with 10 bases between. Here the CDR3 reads CASSESFRLETQYF. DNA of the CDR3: TGCGCCAGCAGTGAGTCGTTCAGGCTCGAGACCCAGTACTTC.

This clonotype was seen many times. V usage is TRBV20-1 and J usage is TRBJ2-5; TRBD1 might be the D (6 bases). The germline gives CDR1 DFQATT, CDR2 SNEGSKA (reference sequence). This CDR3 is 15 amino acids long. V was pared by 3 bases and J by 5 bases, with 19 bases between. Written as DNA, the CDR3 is TGCAGTGCTAGTGGGATCAGGGGAACCGGGGAGACCCAGTACTTC. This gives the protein CSASGIRGTGETQYF.

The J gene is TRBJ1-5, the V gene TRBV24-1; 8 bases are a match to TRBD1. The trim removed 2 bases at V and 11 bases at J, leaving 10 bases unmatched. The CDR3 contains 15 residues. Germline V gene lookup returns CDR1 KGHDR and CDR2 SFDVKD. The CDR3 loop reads CATSDSGTGGGAQHF. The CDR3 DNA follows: TGTGCCACCAGTGATTCCGGGACAGGAGGAGGGGCCCAGCATTTT.

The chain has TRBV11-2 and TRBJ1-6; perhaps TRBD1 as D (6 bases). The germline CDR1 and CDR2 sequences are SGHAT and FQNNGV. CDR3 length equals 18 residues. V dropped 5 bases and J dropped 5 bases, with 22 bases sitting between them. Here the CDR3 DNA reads TGTGCCAGCAGCAATCCCAGGGGCCACGGAACGAATAATTCACCCCTCCACTTT. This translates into CASSNPRGHGTNNSPLHF.

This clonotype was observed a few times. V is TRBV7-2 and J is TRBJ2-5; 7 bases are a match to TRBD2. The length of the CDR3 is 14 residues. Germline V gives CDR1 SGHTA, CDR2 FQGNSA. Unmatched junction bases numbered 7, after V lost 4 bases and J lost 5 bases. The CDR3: CASSSPPGGETQYF. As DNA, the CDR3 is TGTGCCAGCAGCTCCCCTCCCGGGGGGGAGACCCAGTACTTC.

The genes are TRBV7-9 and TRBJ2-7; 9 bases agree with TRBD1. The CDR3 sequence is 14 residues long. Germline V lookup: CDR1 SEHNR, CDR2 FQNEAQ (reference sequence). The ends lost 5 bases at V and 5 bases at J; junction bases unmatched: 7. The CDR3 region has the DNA TGTGCCAGCAGCATTACAGGGGGCTCTAACGAGCAGTACTTC. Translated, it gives CASSITGGSNEQYF. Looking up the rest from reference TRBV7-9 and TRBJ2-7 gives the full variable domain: DTGVSQNPRHKITKRGQNVTFRCDPISEHNRLYWYRQTLGQGPEFLTYFQNEAQLEKSRLLSDRFSAERPKGSFSTLEIQRTEQGDSAMYLCASSITGGSNEQYFGPGTRLTVT.